Listed below are T cell receptor beta chains from one sample, sequenced in a study of cytomegalovirus exposure and HLA in healthy donors. Using immunoSEQ multiplex PCR, the repertoire was profiled, and TCRdb retains in-frame clones only, with some absent. The repertoire holds about 180,000 clones, with about 83% as singletons. The sequenced sample was PBMCs. The receptors were gathered from a woman in her thirties in good health and CMV-seronegative. The CDR3 runs from the conserved cysteine through the conserved F or W. D genes are given only for firm matches. Clone size is not always given. Where it is, it says once, few, many or a class for expanded clones.

v_gene	len	abundance	j_gene	d_gene	CDR3nt	CDR3aa
TRBV10-1	14	.	TRBJ1-2	.	TGCGCCAGCAAGAACCGGGGTTCTAACTATGGCTACACCTTC	CASKNRGSNYGYTF
TRBV28	14	.	TRBJ1-4	TRBD1	TGTGCCAGCAGTCCAGGGGGCGAGAGTGAAAAACTGTTTTTT	CASSPGGESEKLFF
TRBV11-2	17	.	TRBJ2-1	TRBD2	TGTGCCAGCAGCTTGGGGAGGGGACTAGGAGGGCCCAATGAGCAGTTCTTC	CASSLGRGLGGPNEQFF
TRBV9	15	.	TRBJ2-5	TRBD2	TGTGCCAGCAGCGTCGGGACTAGCACACAAGAGACCCAGTACTTC	CASSVGTSTQETQYF
TRBV2	16	.	TRBJ2-2	TRBD2	TGTGCCAGCAGTGAACGGGCCGGGGGGGCCGCCGGGGAGCTGTTTTTT	CASSERAGGAAGELFF
TRBV29-1	13	.	TRBJ2-7	TRBD1	TGCAGCGTTTTAACAGGGGTCGGCTACGAGCAGTACTTC	CSVLTGVGYEQYF
TRBV5-1	15	once	TRBJ2-2	.	TGCGCCAGCAGCTTGACAGGGATTGGAGCCGGGGAGCTGTTTTTT	CASSLTGIGAGELFF
TRBV5-6	16	.	TRBJ2-7	TRBD2	TGTGCCAGCAGCCCGGGGACTAGCGGGGGTCTCTACGAGCAGTACTTC	CASSPGTSGGLYEQYF
TRBV29-1	13	.	TRBJ1-2	.	TGCAGCGTTCCTCTGAGGGCGGACTATGGCTACACCTTC	CSVPLRADYGYTF
TRBV7-6	12	.	TRBJ2-3	.	TGTGCCAGCAGCCCGGTCTCGGGAACGACCATTTGG	CASSPVSGTTIW
TRBV2	16	.	TRBJ2-7	TRBD1	TGTGCCAGCAGTCCCGGACAGGCTTACTACTCCTACGAGCAGTACTTC	CASSPGQAYYSYEQYF
TRBV7-6	15	.	TRBJ2-1	.	TGTGCCAGCAGTATAGCTGTTGGGTCCTACAATGAGCAGTTCTTC	CASSIAVGSYNEQFF
TRBV27	13	few	TRBJ1-1	.	TGTGCCAGCAGACCCGACTATGCCACTGAAGCTTTCTTT	CASRPDYATEAFF
TRBV9	16	.	TRBJ2-1	.	TGTGCCAGCAGCGTAACCCCCTTACAGGGACAAAGTGAGCAGTTCTTC	CASSVTPLQGQSEQFF
TRBV5-5	14	once	TRBJ1-2	.	TGTGCCAGCCGAAGGACAGCCGACAACTATGGCTACACCTTC	CASRRTADNYGYTF